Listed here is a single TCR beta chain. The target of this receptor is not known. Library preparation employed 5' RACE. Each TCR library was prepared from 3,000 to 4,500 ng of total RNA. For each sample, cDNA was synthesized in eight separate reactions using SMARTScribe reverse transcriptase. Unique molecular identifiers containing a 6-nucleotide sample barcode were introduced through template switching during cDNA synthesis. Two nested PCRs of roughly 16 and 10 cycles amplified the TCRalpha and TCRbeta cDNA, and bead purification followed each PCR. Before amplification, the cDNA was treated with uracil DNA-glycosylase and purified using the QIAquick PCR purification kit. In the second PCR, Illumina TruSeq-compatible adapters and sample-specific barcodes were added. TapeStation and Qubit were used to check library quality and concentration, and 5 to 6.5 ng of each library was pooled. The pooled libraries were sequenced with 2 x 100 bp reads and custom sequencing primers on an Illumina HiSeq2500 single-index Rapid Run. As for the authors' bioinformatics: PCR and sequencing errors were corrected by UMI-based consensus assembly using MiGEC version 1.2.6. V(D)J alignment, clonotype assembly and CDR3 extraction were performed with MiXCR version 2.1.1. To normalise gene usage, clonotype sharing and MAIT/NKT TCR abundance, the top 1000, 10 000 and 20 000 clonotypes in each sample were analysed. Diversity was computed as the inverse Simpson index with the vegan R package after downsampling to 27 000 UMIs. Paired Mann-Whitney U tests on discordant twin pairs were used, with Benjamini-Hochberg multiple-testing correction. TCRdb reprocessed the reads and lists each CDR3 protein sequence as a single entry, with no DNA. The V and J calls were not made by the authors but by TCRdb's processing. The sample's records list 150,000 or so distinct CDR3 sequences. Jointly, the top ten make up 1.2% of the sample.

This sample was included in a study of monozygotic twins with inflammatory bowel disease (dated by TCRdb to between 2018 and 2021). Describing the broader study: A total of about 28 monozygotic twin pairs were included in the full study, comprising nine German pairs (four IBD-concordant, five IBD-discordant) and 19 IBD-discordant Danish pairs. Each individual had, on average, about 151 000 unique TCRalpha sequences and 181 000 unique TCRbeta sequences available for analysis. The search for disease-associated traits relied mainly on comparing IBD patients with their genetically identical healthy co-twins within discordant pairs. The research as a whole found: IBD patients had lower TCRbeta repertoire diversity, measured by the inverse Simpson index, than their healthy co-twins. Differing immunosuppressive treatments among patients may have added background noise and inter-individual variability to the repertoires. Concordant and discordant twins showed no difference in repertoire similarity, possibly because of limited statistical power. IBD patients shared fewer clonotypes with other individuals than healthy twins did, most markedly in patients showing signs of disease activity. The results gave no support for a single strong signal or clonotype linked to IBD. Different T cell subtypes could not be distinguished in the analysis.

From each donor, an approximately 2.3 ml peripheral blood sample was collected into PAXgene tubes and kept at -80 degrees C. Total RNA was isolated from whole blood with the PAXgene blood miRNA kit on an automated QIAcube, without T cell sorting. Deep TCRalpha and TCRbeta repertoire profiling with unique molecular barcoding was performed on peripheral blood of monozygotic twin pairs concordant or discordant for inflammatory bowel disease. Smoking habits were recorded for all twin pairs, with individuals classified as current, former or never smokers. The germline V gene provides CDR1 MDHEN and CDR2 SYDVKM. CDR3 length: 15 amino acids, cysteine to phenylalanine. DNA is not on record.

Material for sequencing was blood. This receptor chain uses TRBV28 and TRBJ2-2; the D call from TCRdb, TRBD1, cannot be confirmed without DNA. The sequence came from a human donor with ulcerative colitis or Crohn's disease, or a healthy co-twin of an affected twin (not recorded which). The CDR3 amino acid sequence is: CASSFSGVRTGELFF.